This T cell receptor (beta chain) was captured by sequencing in a study of blood T cell repertoires in COVID-19. Authors' processing steps: By means of reference gene primer amplification, nucleated cell counts were estimated. Here immunoSEQ multiplex PCR was the method, and the copy in TCRdb shows in-frame clones only, minus some. That table furnishes V, J and clone size, whereas the DNA furnished D and trimming. Here the sample spans a few hundred thousand clones, more than 65% being singletons. Germline lookup yields CDR1 MNHEY and CDR2 SMNVEV (reference sequence). The V and J ends lost 1 base and 7 bases respectively, with 8 bases between them. The CDR3 totals 13 residues.

The chain recombines TRBV27 with TRBJ2-4, with D unclear. The TCR sequence derives from a person aged 65-85 years with COVID-19, enrolled during active disease. Specimen: peripheral blood. CDR3 bases: TGTGCCAGCAGTTTATTAGCCGGGAACATTCAGTACTTC. The encoded protein is CASSLLAGNIQYF.